The 13 T cell receptor beta chains below come from one sample, sequenced in a study of blood T cell repertoires in COVID-19. Produced via immunoSEQ multiplex PCR; TCRdb's table is partial and in-frame only. The sample has fewer than 450,000 clones; 88% are singletons. The specimen was peripheral blood. All receptors derive from a woman in her 50s with COVID-19, enrolled during active disease.

The chain combines TRBV3-1 (or the pseudogene TRBV3-2) with TRBJ2-7, with 8 nucleotides matching TRBD1. Trimming at V came to 4 bases and at J to 7 bases, leaving 6 bases not matched to a gene. CDR1 and CDR2 (germline): LGHDT, YNNKEL (reference sequence). This CDR3 has 13 residues. CDR3 bases: TGTGCCAGCAGCCTCGGACAGGGCGGGGAGCAGTACTTC. Its translation is CASSLGQGGEQYF.

This sequence joins TRBV5-1 and TRBJ2-1; 7 positions match TRBD1. The germline V gene has CDR1 SGHRS and CDR2 YFSETQ. The CDR3 runs to 13 residues. The junction had 4 bases not matched to a gene; V was cut back by 3 bases and J by 7 bases. The CDR3, as DNA: TGCGCCAGCAGCTACGGGACAGCTAATGAGCAGTTCTTC. This codes for CASSYGTANEQFF.

V and J are TRBV5-6 and TRBJ2-4, with a tentative D call TRBD2 (6 bases). Trimming removed 2 bases from V and 5 bases from J, with 11 bases in between. Germline loops: CDR1 SGHDT, CDR2 YYEEEE. The CDR3 has 14 amino acids. For the CDR3, the DNA is TGTGCCAGCAGCTTCGGGATAGCGGAAAACATTCAGTACTTC. Protein product: CASSFGIAENIQYF.

The V gene is TRBV27, the J gene TRBJ2-3; 8 bases map to TRBD2. The V gene end was trimmed by 4 bases and the J gene end by 1 base; junction bases not matched to a gene: 7. Germline V CDR1 and CDR2: MNHEY, SMNVEV (reference sequence). CDR3 size: 16 residues. CDR3 protein: CASSSLADWGTDTQYF. CDR3 DNA: TGTGCCAGCAGTTCACTAGCGGATTGGGGCACAGATACGCAGTATTTT.

The chain uses TRBV24-1 and TRBJ1-2; tentatively, D is TRBD1 (6 bases). CDR1 is KGHDR and CDR2 is SFDVKD in the germline V gene. This CDR3 comprises 12 residues. The V end was cut by 4 bases, the J end by 8 bases, with 10 bases between. The CDR3 DNA sequence: TGTGCCACCAGTGACCCAGGGGAGGGCTACACCTTC. It encodes CATSDPGEGYTF.

Here the CDR3 DNA reads TGTGCCAGCAGCTTAGCCAGGGGGCGTTCGGGAGATACGCAGTATTTT. Residues: CASSLARGRSGDTQYF. This chain connects TRBV11-3 to TRBJ2-3, with 8 bases identical to TRBD1. The germline V gene encodes CDR1 SGHNT and CDR2 YENEEA. V lost 1 base, J lost 5 bases, and 8 bases stayed unmatched. This CDR3 has 16 amino acids.

The V gene is TRBV5-1, the J gene TRBJ1-2; TRBD1 aligns across 7 bases. The CDR3 runs 15 residues. The V gene's germline CDR1 is SGHRS and CDR2 YFSETQ. After removal of 2 bases from V and 7 bases from J, the junction contained 11 bases not matched to a gene. The CDR3: CASSLEQGLDGGYTF. The CDR3, as DNA: TGCGCCAGCAGCTTAGAACAGGGGTTAGATGGTGGCTACACCTTC.

The sample holds a few counts of this clone. The rearrangement joins TRBV2 to TRBJ1-1, with D possibly TRBD1 on 6 matching bases. CDR1 SNHLY and CDR2 FYNNEI come from the germline V gene. The CDR3 covers 11 residues. The V and J ends lost 7 bases and 7 bases respectively, with 10 bases between them. The CDR3 sequence: CASNRVGEAFF. CDR3 nucleotide sequence: TGTGCCAGCAACAGGGTTGGTGAAGCTTTCTTT.

J is TRBJ1-1 and V is TRBV6-1, with D tentatively TRBD1 (6 bases). The V and J ends lost 2 bases and 3 bases respectively, with 13 bases between them. This CDR3 comprises 15 residues. CDR1 is MNHNS, CDR2 SASEGT, per germline. CDR3 sequence: CASSERKGGDTEAFF. For the CDR3, the DNA is TGTGCCAGCAGTGAAAGGAAAGGGGGGGACACTGAAGCTTTCTTT.

The chain uses TRBV19 and TRBJ2-4; TRBD1 aligns across 8 bases. The CDR3 is made up of 14 amino acids. Trimming took 5 bases from V and 9 from J; bases not matched to a gene: 9. Germline V gene data show CDR1 as LNHDA and CDR2 as SQIVND (reference sequence). The CDR3 is CASSVQDRDGIQYF. For the CDR3, the DNA is TGTGCCAGTAGTGTTCAGGACAGGGATGGCATTCAGTACTTC.

The V call is TRBV6-5, the J call TRBJ1-1; possible D gene TRBD1, 5 bases. Germline-derived CDR1 and CDR2 are MNHEY and SVGAGI. Deletions cut 0 bases from V and 6 bases from J, with 14 bases between. The CDR3 is 15 residues long. As DNA, the CDR3 is TGTGCCAGCAGTTACTCGCGCAGGGCCCGATCTGAAGCTTTCTTT. It yields the protein CASSYSRRARSEAFF.

The rearrangement joins TRBV6-2 or TRBV6-3 to TRBJ2-3, with no clear D. Germline values: CDR1 MNHEY, CDR2 SVGEGT. This CDR3 is 14 amino acids long. Trimming left V 2 bases short and J 2 bases short, with 8 bases between. The CDR3 DNA sequence: TGTGCCAGCAGTTACCTCGCGGCCACAGATACGCAGTATTTT. It yields the protein CASSYLAATDTQYF.

The chain uses TRBV6-5 and TRBJ2-7, with TRBD1 identical over 9 bases. Germline lookup yields CDR1 MNHEY and CDR2 SVGAGI. The CDR3 covers 15 residues. The trim removed 4 bases at V and 4 bases at J, leaving 8 bases unmatched. The CDR3 here is CASSSRFGQGYEQYF. In nucleotides, the CDR3 is TGTGCCAGCAGTTCCCGATTCGGACAGGGGTACGAGCAGTACTTC.